The table lists the clone carrying this T cell receptor (beta chain) with a few counts. Authors' analysis steps: Nucleated cell number was recorded as an estimate derived from reference gene primer amplification. Clones were read by immunoSEQ multiplex PCR, and TCRdb kept only the in-frame ones, dropping some. V, J and clone size are taken as reported in that table, and D and trimming were inferred from the DNA itself. Of about 120,000 clones in the sample, approximately 90% were seen once. This sample was included in a study of blood T cell repertoires in COVID-19. Turning to the study itself: Acute-phase and convalescent COVID-19 samples originated in the United States, Italy and Spain. In each case, the material was cDNA or gDNA derived from T cells, B-cell-depleted T cells, or PBMCs.

The CDR3 covers 16 residues. CDR1 is MNHNY, CDR2 SVGAGI, per germline (reference sequence). V was clipped by 5 bases and J by 10 bases, with 21 bases between them. This receptor was identified in a woman in her 50s with acute or convalescent COVID-19. Specimen: peripheral blood. The chain carries TRBV6-6 and TRBJ1-6; a possible D gene is TRBD1 (5 bases). As DNA, the CDR3 is TGTGCCAGCAGTCCGACCGGGACTGCCGGTCGGTCACCCCTCCACTTT. It yields the protein CASSPTGTAGRSPLHF.